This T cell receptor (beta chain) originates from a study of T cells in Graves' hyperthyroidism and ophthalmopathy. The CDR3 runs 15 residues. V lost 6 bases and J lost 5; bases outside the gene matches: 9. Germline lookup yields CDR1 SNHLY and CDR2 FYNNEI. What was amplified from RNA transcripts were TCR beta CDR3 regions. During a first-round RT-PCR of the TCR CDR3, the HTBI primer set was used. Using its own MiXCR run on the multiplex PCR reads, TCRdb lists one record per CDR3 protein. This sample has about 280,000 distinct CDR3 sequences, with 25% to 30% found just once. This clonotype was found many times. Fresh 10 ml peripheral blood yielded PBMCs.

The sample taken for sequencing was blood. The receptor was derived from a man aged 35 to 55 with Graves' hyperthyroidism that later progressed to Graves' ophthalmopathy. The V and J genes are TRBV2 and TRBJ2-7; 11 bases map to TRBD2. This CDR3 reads CASRGSSGRFNEQYF. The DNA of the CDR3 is TGTGCCAGCAGGGGGTCTAGCGGGAGGTTCAACGAGCAGTACTTC.